A single sample gave rise to the 6 T cell receptor beta chains below, sequenced in a study of T cells after yellow fever vaccination. TCRdb re-called the 5' RACE reads through MiXCR, storing one row per CDR3 protein. The table lists hundreds of thousands of distinct CDR3 sequences, around an eighth of them singletons. The material sequenced was CD4+ T cells sorted from PBMCs, taken 15 days after the yellow fever booster vaccination. The receptors were sampled from a man between 18 and 29 years old who received the YFV17D yellow fever vaccine.

This clonotype has a handful of counts. The chain is built from TRBV3-1 and TRBJ2-2, with 11 nucleotides matching TRBD2. This CDR3 has 16 residues. Germline values: CDR1 LGHDT, CDR2 YNNKEL (reference sequence). The junction had 1 base not matched to a gene; V was cut back by 3 bases and J by 1 base. The CDR3 here is CASSHGTSGNTGELFF. In DNA, the CDR3 is TGTGCCAGCAGCCACGGGACTAGCGGGAACACCGGGGAGCTGTTTTTT.

V and J are TRBV5-5 and TRBJ1-5; D perhaps matches TRBD1 (5 bases). Germline CDR1 is SGHKS and CDR2 is YYEKEE (reference sequence). The CDR3 contains 15 residues. V dropped 1 base and J dropped 5 bases, with 13 bases sitting between them. In DNA, the CDR3 is TGTGCCAGCAGCTTGTACAGCAGGGTAGATCAGCCCCAGCATTTT. This translates into CASSLYSRVDQPQHF. Filled out from reference TRBV5-5 and TRBJ1-5, the complete variable domain reads DAGVTQSPTHLIKTRGQQVTLRCSPISGHKSVSWYQQVLGQGPQFIFQYYEKEERGRGNFPDRFSARQFPNYSSELNVNALLLGDSALYLCASSLYSRVDQPQHFGDGTRLSIL.

V usage is TRBV24-1 and J usage is TRBJ2-1, with 9 positions matching TRBD2. The ends lost 4 bases at V and 5 bases at J; junction bases unmatched: 8. Germline CDR1 is KGHDR and CDR2 is SFDVKD. The CDR3 spans 16 residues. DNA of the CDR3: TGTGCCACCAGTGAGTCACTAGCGGGTTTGAACAATGAGCAGTTCTTC. As protein: CATSESLAGLNNEQFF.

This clonotype was seen repeatedly, ten times or more. The chain combines TRBV27 with TRBJ1-5; 9 bases are shared with TRBD1. V dropped 6 bases and J dropped 9; count of bases not matched to a gene: 9. Germline assignment: CDR1 MNHEY and CDR2 SMNVEV (reference sequence). This CDR3 has 14 residues. CDR3 sequence: CASSKGQGGSPQHF. CDR3 coding DNA: TGTGCCAGCAGCAAGGGACAGGGTGGGTCGCCCCAGCATTTT.

This clonotype showed up just a few times. This chain uses TRBV10-1 with TRBJ2-1; D remains ambiguous. The germline gives CDR1 WNHNN, CDR2 SYGVQD (reference sequence). This CDR3 has 17 residues. V lost 4 bases, J lost 2 bases, and 18 bases lay in between. The CDR3 region has the DNA TGCGCCAGCAGTGTTATCCCTTTCCCCGCAGCCTACAATGAGCAGTTCTTC. Amino acid sequence: CASSVIPFPAAYNEQFF.

The V gene is TRBV28, the J gene TRBJ1-1; perhaps TRBD1 as D (5 bases). CDR1 and CDR2 from the germline V gene are MDHEN and SYDVKM. The CDR3 is made up of 12 amino acids. V shed 8 bases and J shed 11 bases, with 18 bases lying between them. The CDR3 spells CASGLGPWSAFF. The CDR3 region has the DNA TGTGCCAGCGGGCTGGGGCCCTGGTCTGCTTTCTTT.